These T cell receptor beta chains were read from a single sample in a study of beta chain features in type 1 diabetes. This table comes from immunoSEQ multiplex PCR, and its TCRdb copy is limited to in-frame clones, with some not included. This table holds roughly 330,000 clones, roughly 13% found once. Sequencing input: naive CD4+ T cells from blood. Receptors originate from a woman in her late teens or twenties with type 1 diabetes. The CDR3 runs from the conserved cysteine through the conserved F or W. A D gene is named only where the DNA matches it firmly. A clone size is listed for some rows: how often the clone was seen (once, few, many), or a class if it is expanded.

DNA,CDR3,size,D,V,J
TGTGCCAGCAGCTTAGGGACAGGGTTAAATGAGCAGTTCTTC,CASSLGTGLNEQFF,-,TRBD1,TRBV11-3,TRBJ2-1
TGTGCCAGCAGCGTCAACAATGAGCAGTTCTTC,CASSVNNEQFF,few,-,TRBV9,TRBJ2-1
TGTGCCAGCTCACAGGGACAAAACACTGAAGCTTTCTTT,CASSQGQNTEAFF,-,-,TRBV18,TRBJ1-1
TGTGCCAGTAGTTCCCTACCTAGAGACTATGGCTACACCTTC,CASSSLPRDYGYTF,-,-,TRBV19,TRBJ1-2
TGTGCCTGGAGTGTATCTGGGGGCGTGCCCCAGCATTTT,CAWSVSGGVPQHF,few,-,TRBV30,TRBJ1-5
TGTGCCTGGAGTGTAGCCGGGAGTGAAAAACTGTTTTTT,CAWSVAGSEKLFF,-,-,TRBV30,TRBJ1-4
TGTGCTAGTGACCCGGGACAGGGACATCAGCCCCAGCATTTT,CASDPGQGHQPQHF,few,TRBD1,TRBV12-5,TRBJ1-5
TGTGCCAGTGCCACTCGGACAGGGCGGGAGACCCAGTACTTC,CASATRTGRETQYF,-,TRBD1,TRBV19,TRBJ2-5
TGTGCCAGCAGCTTAGTAGCGGGAGTCGGGGGCACAGATACGCAGTATTTT,CASSLVAGVGGTDTQYF,few,TRBD2,TRBV11-2,TRBJ2-3
TGTGCCAGCAGTGACCAGGGGGCCGGGGAGCTGTTTTTT,CASSDQGAGELFF,-,TRBD1,TRBV2,TRBJ2-2